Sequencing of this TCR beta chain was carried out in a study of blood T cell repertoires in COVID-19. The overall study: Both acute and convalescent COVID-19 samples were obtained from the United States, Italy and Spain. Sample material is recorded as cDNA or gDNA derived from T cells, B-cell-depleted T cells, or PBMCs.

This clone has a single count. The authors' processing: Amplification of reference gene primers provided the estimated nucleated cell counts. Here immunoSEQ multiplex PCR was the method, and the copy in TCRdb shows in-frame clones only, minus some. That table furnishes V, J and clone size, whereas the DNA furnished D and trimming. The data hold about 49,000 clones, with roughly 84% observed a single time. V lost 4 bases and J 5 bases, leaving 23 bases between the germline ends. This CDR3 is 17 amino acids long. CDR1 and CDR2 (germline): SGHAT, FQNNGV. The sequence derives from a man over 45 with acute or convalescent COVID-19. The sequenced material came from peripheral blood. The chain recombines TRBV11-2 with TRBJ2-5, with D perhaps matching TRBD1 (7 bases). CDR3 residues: CASSSHFDREEVETQYF. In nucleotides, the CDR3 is TGTGCCAGCAGCTCACATTTCGACAGGGAGGAAGTGGAGACCCAGTACTTC.